Below are 21 T cell receptor beta chains sequenced from a single sample in a study of cytomegalovirus exposure and HLA in healthy donors. PCR used 60 Vbeta primers and 13 Jbeta primers. Sequenced by immunoSEQ multiplex PCR; TCRdb stores in-frame clones only, minus some. The table has about 120,000 clones, about three quarters seen once. Sequenced: PBMCs. The source is a man in his sixties in good health and CMV-seropositive.

This chain joins TRBV5-1 and TRBJ1-4; 10 nucleotides line up with TRBD1. Trimming took 4 bases from V and 6 from J; bases not matched to a gene: 6. There are 15 residues in the CDR3. CDR1 is SGHRS and CDR2 is YFSETQ in the germline V gene. CDR3 nucleotides: TGCGCCAGCAGCCCGAGGACAGGGGGAGATGAAAAACTGTTTTTT. Residues: CASSPRTGGDEKLFF.

The V gene is TRBV25-1, the J gene TRBJ1-1; a weak D match, TRBD1 (5 bases). V shed 5 bases and J shed 11 bases, with 21 bases lying between them. CDR3 length: 14 amino acids. Germline assignment: CDR1 MGHDK and CDR2 SYGVNS. The CDR3: CASSPPGTILAAFF. CDR3 nucleotides: TGTGCCAGCAGTCCCCCAGGGACTATACTGGCGGCTTTCTTT.

This chain uses TRBV7-9 with TRBJ1-2, with D hard to call. The germline CDR1 and CDR2 sequences are SEHNR and FQNEAQ (reference sequence). CDR3 size: 12 residues. The V end lost 5 bases, the J end lost 4 bases, and 8 bases lay between the germline ends. CDR3 bases: TGTGCCAGCAGCCCCCGGGGCTATGGCTACACCTTC. Translated: CASSPRGYGYTF.

This chain uses TRBV7-8 with TRBJ1-1; perhaps TRBD1 as D (6 bases). Germline assignment: CDR1 SGHVS and CDR2 FQNEAQ. CDR3 size: 14 residues. The V gene lost 8 bases and the J gene lost 0 bases, with 13 bases spanning the gap. The CDR3 is CASGRGAMNTEAFF. The CDR3 coding sequence is TGTGCCAGCGGACGGGGGGCGATGAACACTGAAGCTTTCTTT.

This sequence joins TRBV5-6 and TRBJ1-1; 7 nucleotides align to TRBD1. Germline V CDR1 and CDR2: SGHDT, YYEEEE. This CDR3 spans 12 amino acids. Trimming removed 4 bases from V and 5 bases from J; junction bases left unmatched: 2. DNA of the CDR3: TGTGCCAGCAGCGGGACAGTAACTGAAGCTTTCTTT. Translated, it gives CASSGTVTEAFF. The full variable domain, rest sourced from reference TRBV5-6 and TRBJ1-1, is DAGVTQSPTHLIKTRGQQVTLRCSPKSGHDTVSWYQQALGQGPQFIFQYYEEEERQRGNFPDRFSGHQFPNYSSELNVNALLLGDSALYLCASSGTVTEAFFGQGTRLTVV.

This clone was detected only a few times. The V and J genes are TRBV27 and TRBJ2-2; 7 bases are shared with TRBD1. The CDR3 is 14 amino acids. Germline CDR1 is MNHEY and CDR2 is SMNVEV (reference sequence). Trimming cost V 6 bases and J 3 bases; bases outside gene matches: 4. Here the CDR3 DNA reads TGTGCCAGCAGGTTACAGGGGTACACCGGGGAGCTGTTTTTT. Its protein is CASRLQGYTGELFF.

This chain connects TRBV15 to TRBJ2-2; a possible D gene is TRBD2 (6 bases). Trimming took off 6 bases at V and 8 bases at J, with 19 bases between the two ends. This CDR3 spans 15 amino acids. CDR1 is LNHNV and CDR2 is YYDKDF in the germline V gene (reference sequence). In nucleotides, the CDR3 is TGTGCCACCAGAAAAGAACGGGACTTCACGGGGGAGCTGTTTTTT. This translates into CATRKERDFTGELFF.

The chain employs TRBV10-3 and TRBJ1-1, with D maybe TRBD1 (6 bases). This CDR3 region has 11 residues. Germline V gives CDR1 ENHRY, CDR2 SYGVKD. Trimming cost V 6 bases and J 6 bases, with 8 bases left between them. CDR3 region: CAIRQGSEAFF. CDR3 DNA sequence: TGTGCCATCAGACAGGGCTCTGAAGCTTTCTTT.

The genes are TRBV28 and TRBJ1-5; no clear D. Germline assignment: CDR1 MDHEN and CDR2 SYDVKM. The CDR3 covers 12 residues. Deletions cut 6 bases from V and 10 bases from J, with 13 bases between. The CDR3 DNA reads TGTGCCAGCAGAGCGGGAGGCGGACCCCAGCATTTT. Protein sequence: CASRAGGGPQHF.

The rearrangement uses TRBV4-2 and TRBJ2-7; D is unclear. CDR3 length: 15 residues. Deletions cut 1 base from V and 2 bases from J, with 12 bases between. Germline V lookup: CDR1 LGHNA, CDR2 YNFKEQ. The CDR3 DNA reads as TGTGCCAGCAGCCAAGTGACTGGCGTAACCTACGAGCAGTACTTC. Encoded protein: CASSQVTGVTYEQYF.

This clone appeared once. The chain combines TRBV5-1 with TRBJ2-5, with D possibly TRBD2 on 5 matching bases. This CDR3 has 15 residues. CDR1 is SGHRS and CDR2 is YFSETQ in the germline V gene. V lost 5 bases, J lost 2 bases, and 16 bases lay in between. CDR3 residues: CASSADSLRQETQYF. DNA for the CDR3: TGCGCCAGCAGTGCGGACTCTTTGAGGCAAGAGACCCAGTACTTC.

The chain joins TRBV19 to TRBJ1-1; no reliable D call. The V end was cut by 4 bases, the J end by 0 bases, with 15 bases between. The CDR3 sequence is 16 residues long. Germline CDR1 LNHDA, CDR2 SQIVND (reference sequence). The CDR3 DNA reads TGTGCCAGTAGTACCCTCGACATTGGCATGAACACTGAAGCTTTCTTT. This encodes CASSTLDIGMNTEAFF.

This clone is a singleton in its sample. The chain couples TRBV28 to TRBJ1-4; the D is unclear. Germline CDR1 is MDHEN and CDR2 is SYDVKM. The CDR3 is 13 amino acids. Trimming shortened V by 6 bases and J by 7 bases, and 12 bases separated the two germline ends. CDR3 amino acids: CASRLNGGEKLFF. CDR3 in DNA: TGTGCCAGCAGATTGAACGGCGGTGAAAAACTGTTTTTT.

V is TRBV9 and J is TRBJ2-6; D not resolved. CDR1 is SGDLS, CDR2 YYNGEE, per germline. V was shortened by 0 bases and J by 1 base, with 5 bases between the two germline ends. This CDR3 is built from 15 residues. CDR3 region: CASSVVDSGANVLTF. Written as DNA, the CDR3 is TGTGCCAGCAGCGTAGTAGATTCTGGGGCCAACGTCCTGACTTTC. The complete variable domain, with remaining parts taken from reference TRBV9 and TRBJ2-6, reads DSGVTQTPKHLITATGQRVTLRCSPRSGDLSVYWYQQSLDQGLQFLIQYYNGEERAKGNILERFSAQQFPDLHSELNLSSLELGDSALYFCASSVVDSGANVLTFGAGSRLTVL.

The chain recombines TRBV28 with TRBJ2-7; no firm D call. The CDR3 extends over 15 amino acids. V was trimmed by 3 bases and J by 2 bases, leaving 14 bases between them. The germline V gene encodes CDR1 MDHEN and CDR2 SYDVKM. As DNA, the CDR3 is TGTGCCAGCAGTTTTGGTTTTACCCACACCTACGAGCAGTACTTC. It translates to CASSFGFTHTYEQYF.

The chain combines TRBV15 with TRBJ1-1, with TRBD1 identical over 11 bases. The CDR3 extends over 16 amino acids. CDR1 LNHNV and CDR2 YYDKDF come from the germline V gene (reference sequence). V shed 3 bases, J shed 4 bases, and the junction held 7 bases outside the gene matches. CDR3 nucleotides: TGTGCCACCAGCAGCGCCTTGGGGACAGGGGGCACTGAAGCTTTCTTT. This sequence encodes CATSSALGTGGTEAFF. The variable domain in full, completed from reference TRBV15 and TRBJ1-1, reads DAMVIQNPRYQVTQFGKPVTLSCSQTLNHNVMYWYQQKSSQAPKLLFHYYDKDFNNEADTPDNFQSRRPNTSFCFLDIRSPGLGDTAMYLCATSSALGTGGTEAFFGQGTRLTVV.

This clone has a handful of counts. This chain links TRBV18 with TRBJ1-3; 7 nucleotides align to TRBD1. Germline trimming cut 8 bases from V and 5 bases from J; bases unmatched to any gene: 9. Germline CDR1 reads KGHSH; CDR2 reads LQKENI. The CDR3 runs 14 residues. In nucleotides, the CDR3 is TGTGCCAGCCGCAAGCAGGGGGATCGAAACACCATATATTTT. This codes for CASRKQGDRNTIYF.

The chain links TRBV5-1 to TRBJ1-2; TRBD1 aligns across 12 bases. CDR3 length: 16 residues. CDR1 is SGHRS and CDR2 is YFSETQ in the germline V gene. The V segment lost 4 bases and the J segment 6 bases; nucleotides outside the gene matches: 10. In DNA form, the CDR3 reads TGCGCCAGCAGCGAAACGGGACAGGGGGCTTTCCATGGCTACACCTTC. As protein: CASSETGQGAFHGYTF.

The chain recombines TRBV7-9 with TRBJ2-5; 7 bases are a match to TRBD1. The V segment lost 1 base and the J segment 5 bases; nucleotides outside the gene matches: 4. Germline V gives CDR1 SEHNR, CDR2 FQNEAQ (reference sequence). The length of the CDR3 is 14 residues. Here the CDR3 reads CASSLGGQWETQYF. Written as DNA, the CDR3 is TGTGCCAGCAGCTTAGGGGGACAGTGGGAGACCCAGTACTTC.

CDR3 protein: CASTSGLAPSVQYF. The CDR3 nucleotides read TGTGCCAGCACCTCGGGACTAGCGCCATCTGTGCAGTACTTC. The chain couples TRBV11-2 to TRBJ2-7; 10 bases are shared with TRBD2. CDR3 size: 14 residues. Germline lookup yields CDR1 SGHAT and CDR2 FQNNGV. With 7 bases clipped from V and 9 bases from J, the junction kept 12 bases outside the gene matches.

The chain recombines TRBV21-1 with TRBJ2-1; the tabulated D call, TRBD1, remains unverified against the DNA. TRBV21-1 represents a pseudogene. CDR3 size: 12 residues. The CDR3 DNA reads as TGTGCCTGTGGGACAGCAGACAATGAGCAGTTCTTC. Translating gives CACGTADNEQFF.